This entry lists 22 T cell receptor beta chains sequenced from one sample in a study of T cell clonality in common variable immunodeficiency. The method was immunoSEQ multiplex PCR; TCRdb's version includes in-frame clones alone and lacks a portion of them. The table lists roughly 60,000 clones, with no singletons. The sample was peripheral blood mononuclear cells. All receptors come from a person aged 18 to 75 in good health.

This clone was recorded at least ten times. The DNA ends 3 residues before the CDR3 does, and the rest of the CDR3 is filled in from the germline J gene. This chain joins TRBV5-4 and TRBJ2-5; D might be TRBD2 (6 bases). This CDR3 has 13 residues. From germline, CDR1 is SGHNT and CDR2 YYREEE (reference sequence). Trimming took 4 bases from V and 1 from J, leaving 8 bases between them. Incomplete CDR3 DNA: TGTGCCAGCAGCGTGGAGGGCCAAGAGACC. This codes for CASSVEGQET. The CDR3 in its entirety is CASSVEGQETQYF.

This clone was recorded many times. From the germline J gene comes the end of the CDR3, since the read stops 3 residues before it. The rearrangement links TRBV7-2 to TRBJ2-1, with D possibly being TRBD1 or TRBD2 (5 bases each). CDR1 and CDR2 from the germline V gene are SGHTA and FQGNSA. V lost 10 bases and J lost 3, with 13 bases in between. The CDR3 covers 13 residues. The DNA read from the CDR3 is TGTGCCAATCAGGGAGTGTTCTACAATGAG. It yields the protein CANQGVFYNE. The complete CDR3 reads CANQGVFYNEQFF.

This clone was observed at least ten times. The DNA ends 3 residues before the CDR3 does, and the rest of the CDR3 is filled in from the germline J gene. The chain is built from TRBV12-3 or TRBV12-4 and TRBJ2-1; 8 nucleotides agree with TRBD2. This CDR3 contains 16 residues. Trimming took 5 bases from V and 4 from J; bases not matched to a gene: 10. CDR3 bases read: TGTGCCAGCAGTGGGGAGGGACTAGGGGGGTACAATGAG. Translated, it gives CASSGEGLGGYNE. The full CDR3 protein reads CASSGEGLGGYNEQFF.

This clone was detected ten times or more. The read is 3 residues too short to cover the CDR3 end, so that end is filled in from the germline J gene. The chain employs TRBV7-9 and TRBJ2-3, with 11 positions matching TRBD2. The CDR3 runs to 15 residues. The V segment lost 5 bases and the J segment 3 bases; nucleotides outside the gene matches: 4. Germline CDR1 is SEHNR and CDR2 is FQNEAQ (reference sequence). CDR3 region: CASSPTSGSTDTQYF. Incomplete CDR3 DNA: TGTGCCAGCAGCCCAACTAGCGGGAGTACAGATACG.

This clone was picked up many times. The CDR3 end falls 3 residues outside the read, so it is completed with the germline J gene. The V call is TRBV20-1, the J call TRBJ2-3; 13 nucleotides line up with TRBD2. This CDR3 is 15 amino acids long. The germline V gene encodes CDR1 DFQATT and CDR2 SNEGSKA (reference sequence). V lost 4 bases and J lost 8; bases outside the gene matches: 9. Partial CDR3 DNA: TGCAGTGCTACCCGGACTAGCGGGAGATTAAGTACG. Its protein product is CSATRTSGRLST. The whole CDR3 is CSATRTSGRLSTQYF.

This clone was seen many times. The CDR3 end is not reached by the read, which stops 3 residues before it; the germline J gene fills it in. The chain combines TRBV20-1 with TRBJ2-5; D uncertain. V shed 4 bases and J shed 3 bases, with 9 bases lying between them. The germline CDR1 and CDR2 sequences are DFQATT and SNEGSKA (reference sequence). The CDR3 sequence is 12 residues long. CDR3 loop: CSAKRLEETQYF. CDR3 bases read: TGCAGTGCTAAGCGATTAGAAGAGACC.

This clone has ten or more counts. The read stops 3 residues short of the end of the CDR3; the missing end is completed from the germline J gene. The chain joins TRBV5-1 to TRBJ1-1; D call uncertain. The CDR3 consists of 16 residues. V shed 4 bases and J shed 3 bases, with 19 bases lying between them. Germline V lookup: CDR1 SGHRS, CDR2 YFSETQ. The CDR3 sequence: CASSLTHPRTYTEAFF. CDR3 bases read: TGCGCCAGCAGCCTCACCCACCCCAGAACCTACACTGAA. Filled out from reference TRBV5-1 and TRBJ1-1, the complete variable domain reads KAGVTQTPRYLIKTRGQQVTLSCSPISGHRSVSWYQQTPGQGLQFLFEYFSETQRNKGNFPGRFSGRQFSNSRSEMNVSTLELGDSALYLCASSLTHPRTYTEAFFGQGTRLTVV.

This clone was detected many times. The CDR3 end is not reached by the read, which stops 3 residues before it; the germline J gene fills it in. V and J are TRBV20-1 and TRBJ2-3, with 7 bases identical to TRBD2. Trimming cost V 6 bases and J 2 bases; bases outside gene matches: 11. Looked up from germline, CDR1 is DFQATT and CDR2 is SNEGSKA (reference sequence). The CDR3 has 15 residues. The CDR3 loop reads CSADASGEPTDTQYF. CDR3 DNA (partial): TGCAGTGCCGATGCTAGCGGAGAACCCACAGATACG.

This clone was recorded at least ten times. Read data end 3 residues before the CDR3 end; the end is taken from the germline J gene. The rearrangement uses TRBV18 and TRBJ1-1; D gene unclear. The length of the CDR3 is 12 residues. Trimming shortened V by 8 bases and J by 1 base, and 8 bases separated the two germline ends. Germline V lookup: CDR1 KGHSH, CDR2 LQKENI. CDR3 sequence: CASARQNTEAFF. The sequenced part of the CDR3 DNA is TGTGCCAGCGCCAGGCAGAACACTGAA.

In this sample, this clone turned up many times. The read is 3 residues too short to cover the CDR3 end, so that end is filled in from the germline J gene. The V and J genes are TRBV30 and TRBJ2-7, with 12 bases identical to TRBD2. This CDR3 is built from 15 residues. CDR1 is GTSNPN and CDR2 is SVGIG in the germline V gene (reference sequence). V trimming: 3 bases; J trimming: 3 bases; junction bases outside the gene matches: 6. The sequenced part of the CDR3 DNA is TGTGCCTGGAGGCCAGGACTAGCGGGAAGCTACGAG. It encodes CAWRPGLAGSYE. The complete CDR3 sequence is CAWRPGLAGSYEQYF.

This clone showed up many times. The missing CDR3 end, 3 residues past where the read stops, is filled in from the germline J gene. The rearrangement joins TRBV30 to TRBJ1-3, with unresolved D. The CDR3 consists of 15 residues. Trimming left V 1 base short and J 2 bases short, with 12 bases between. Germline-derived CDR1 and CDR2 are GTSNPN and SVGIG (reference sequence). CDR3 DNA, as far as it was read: TGTGCCTGGAGTGGGCGGGGAAGCGCTGGAAACACC. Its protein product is CAWSGRGSAGNT. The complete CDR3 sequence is CAWSGRGSAGNTIYF. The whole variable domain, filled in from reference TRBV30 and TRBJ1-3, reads SQTIHQWPATLVQPVGSPLSLECTVEGTSNPNLYWYRQAAGRGLQLLFYSVGIGQISSEVPQNLSASRPQDRQFILSSKKLLLSDSGFYLCAWSGRGSAGNTIYFGEGSWLTVV.

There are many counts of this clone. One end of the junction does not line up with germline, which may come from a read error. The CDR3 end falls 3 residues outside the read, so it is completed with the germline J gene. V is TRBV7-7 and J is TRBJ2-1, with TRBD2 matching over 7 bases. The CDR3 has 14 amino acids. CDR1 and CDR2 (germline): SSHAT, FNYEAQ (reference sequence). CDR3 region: CASSAVTSPNEQFF. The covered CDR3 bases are TGTGCTAGCAGCGCCGTGACTAGCCCCAATGAG.

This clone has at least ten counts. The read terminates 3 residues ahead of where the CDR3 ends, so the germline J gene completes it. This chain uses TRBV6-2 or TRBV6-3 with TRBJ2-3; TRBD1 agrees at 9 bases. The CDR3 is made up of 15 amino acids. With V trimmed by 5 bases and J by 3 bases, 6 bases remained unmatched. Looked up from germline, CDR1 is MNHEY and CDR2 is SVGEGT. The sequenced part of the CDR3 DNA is TGTGCCAGCAGTCAACAGGGGGCTCAGACAGATACG. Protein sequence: CASSQQGAQTDT. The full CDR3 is CASSQQGAQTDTQYF.

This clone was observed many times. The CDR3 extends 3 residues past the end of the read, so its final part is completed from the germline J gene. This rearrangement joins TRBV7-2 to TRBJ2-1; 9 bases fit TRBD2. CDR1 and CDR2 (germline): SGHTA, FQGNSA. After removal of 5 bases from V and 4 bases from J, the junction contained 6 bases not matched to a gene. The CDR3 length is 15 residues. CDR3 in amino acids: CASSPDLAGYNEQFF. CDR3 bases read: TGTGCCAGCAGCCCTGACCTAGCGGGATACAATGAG.

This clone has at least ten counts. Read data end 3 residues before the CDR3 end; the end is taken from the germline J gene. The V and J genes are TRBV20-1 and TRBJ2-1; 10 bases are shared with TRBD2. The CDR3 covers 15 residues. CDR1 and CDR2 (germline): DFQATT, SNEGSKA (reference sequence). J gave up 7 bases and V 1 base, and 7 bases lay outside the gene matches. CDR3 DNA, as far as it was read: TGCAGTGCTAGAGTGGCTAGCGGGAGTGGTAATGAG. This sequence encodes CSARVASGSGNE. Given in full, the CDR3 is CSARVASGSGNEQFF.

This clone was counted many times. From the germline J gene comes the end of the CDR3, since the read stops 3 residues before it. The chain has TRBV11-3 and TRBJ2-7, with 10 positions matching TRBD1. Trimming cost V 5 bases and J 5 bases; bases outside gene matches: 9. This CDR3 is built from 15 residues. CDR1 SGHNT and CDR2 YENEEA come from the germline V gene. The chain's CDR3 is CASSTSGTGDNEQYF. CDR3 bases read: TGTGCCAGCAGCACCTCCGGGACAGGGGATAACGAG. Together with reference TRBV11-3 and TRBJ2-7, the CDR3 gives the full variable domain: EAGVVQSPRYKIIEKKQPVAFWCNPISGHNTLYWYLQNLGQGPELLIRYENEEAVDDSQLPKDRFSAERLKGVDSTLKIQPAELGDSAVYLCASSTSGTGDNEQYFGPGTRLTVT.

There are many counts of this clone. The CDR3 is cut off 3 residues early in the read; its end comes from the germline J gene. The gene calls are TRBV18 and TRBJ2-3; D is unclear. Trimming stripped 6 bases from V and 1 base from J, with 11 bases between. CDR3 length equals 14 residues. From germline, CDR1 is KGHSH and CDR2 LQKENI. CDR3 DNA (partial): TGTGCCAGCTCCCCCCCCTCCGGCACAGATACG. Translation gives CASSPPSGTDT. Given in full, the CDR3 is CASSPPSGTDTQYF.

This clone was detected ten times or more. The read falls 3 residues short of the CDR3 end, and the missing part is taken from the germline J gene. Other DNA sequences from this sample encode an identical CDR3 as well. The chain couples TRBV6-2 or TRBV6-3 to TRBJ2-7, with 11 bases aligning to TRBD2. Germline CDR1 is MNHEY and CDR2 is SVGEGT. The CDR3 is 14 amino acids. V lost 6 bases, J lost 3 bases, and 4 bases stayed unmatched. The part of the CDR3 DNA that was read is TGTGCCAGCAGCCGGCTAGCGGGGGGCTACGAG. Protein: CASSRLAGGYE. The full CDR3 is CASSRLAGGYEQYF.

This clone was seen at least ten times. Incomplete CDR3 DNA: TGTGCCAGTAGTATCGCGAGGGACCCGGGACTAGCGGGAGTGTGGAGCGGGGAG. Translating gives CASSIARDPGLAGVWSGE. The entire CDR3 is CASSIARDPGLAGVWSGELFF. This chain links TRBV19 with TRBJ2-2; 14 nucleotides agree with TRBD2. The missing CDR3 end, 3 residues past where the read stops, is filled in from the germline J gene. Germline lookup yields CDR1 LNHDA and CDR2 SQIVND (reference sequence). The CDR3 runs 21 residues. V shed 3 bases and J 7 bases; nucleotides not matched to a gene: 19.

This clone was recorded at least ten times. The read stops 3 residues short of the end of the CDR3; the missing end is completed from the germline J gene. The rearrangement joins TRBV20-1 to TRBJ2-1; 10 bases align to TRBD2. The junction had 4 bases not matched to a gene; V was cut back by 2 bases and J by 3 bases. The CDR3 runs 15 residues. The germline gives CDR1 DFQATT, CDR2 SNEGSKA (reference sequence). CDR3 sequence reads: CSARLAGDRYNEQFF. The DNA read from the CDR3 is TGCAGTGCTAGACTAGCGGGAGATCGCTACAATGAG.

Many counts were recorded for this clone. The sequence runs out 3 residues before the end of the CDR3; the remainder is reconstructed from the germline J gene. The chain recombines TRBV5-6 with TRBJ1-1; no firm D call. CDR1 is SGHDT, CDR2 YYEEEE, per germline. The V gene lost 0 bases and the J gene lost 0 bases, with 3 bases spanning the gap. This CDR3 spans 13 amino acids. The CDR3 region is CASSLDLNTEAFF. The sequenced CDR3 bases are TGTGCCAGCAGCTTGGACTTGAACACTGAA.

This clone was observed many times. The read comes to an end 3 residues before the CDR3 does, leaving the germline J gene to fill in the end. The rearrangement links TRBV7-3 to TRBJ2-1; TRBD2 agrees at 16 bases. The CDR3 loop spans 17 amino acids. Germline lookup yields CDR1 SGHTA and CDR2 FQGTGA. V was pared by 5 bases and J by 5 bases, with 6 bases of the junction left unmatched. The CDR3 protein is CASSPGTSGREDNEQFF. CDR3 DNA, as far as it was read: TGTGCCAGCAGCCCTGGGACTAGCGGGAGGGAGGACAATGAG.